This entry is about one T cell receptor (beta chain). The specificity of this receptor is unknown. Within one base of it there is no much larger clone, and no base qualities were kept. TCRbeta CDR3 regions were amplified from genomic DNA by means of the immunoSEQ Assay, a bias-controlled multiplex PCR. The study's own analysis went as follows. The number of nucleated cells in each sample was estimated from the amplification of reference gene primers within the assay. Sequence reads were collapsed and filtered to measure the absolute abundance of every unique TCRbeta CDR3 rearrangement. For each sample, productive Simpson clonality was calculated by taking the square root of Simpson's diversity index across productive rearrangements. TCRdb holds this immuneACCESS table with in-frame rearrangements only. Some clones are missing; in checked studies, unresolved V genes explain under half, and the rest has no known cause. That table furnishes V, J and clone size, whereas the DNA furnished D and trimming. This sample comprises some 48,000 clones, 90% of them detected only once. Roughly 5% of the sample is taken by the ten largest.

The data were obtained in a study of blood T cell repertoires in COVID-19 (dated by TCRdb to the early 2020s). For the wider study: Samples covering the acute and convalescent phases of COVID-19 were provided by collaborators in the United States, Italy and Spain. The material from the prospective study consisted of cDNA or gDNA derived from T cells, B-cell-depleted T cells, or PBMCs. The dataset comprised deeply sampled blood TCRbeta repertoires from subjects exposed to, actively infected with, or recovered from COVID-19. A freely available public database, intended as a resource for researchers studying the immune response to SARS-CoV-2, is where the repertoires were released. The samples were drawn from the first 160 participants of the ongoing ImmuneRACE study and from 950 to 1,500 subjects provided by 6 global collaborators. The sample metadata nearly always contained a de-identified subject ID, COVID-19 status, age in years and sex. Where available, HLA class I and class II types were obtained from metadata supplied by the sample provider rather than from assay-based typing. What the work shows at the level of the full study, not this receptor alone: Clinical and demographic metadata were provided uncurated, with the amount varying by source and participant.

The CDR3 measures 14 amino acids from cysteine to phenylalanine. Only the CDR3 DNA stays, 42 bases, in frame from base 1. CDR1 MNHEY and CDR2 SVGAGI were looked up in the germline V gene. A distance of 17 bases separates the germline ends of V and J, which lose 11 bases and 0 bases respectively. Each collaborating institution followed its own protocols to collect whole blood in K2EDTA tubes. For TCRbeta analysis, collaborators shipped samples in one of three forms: frozen whole blood, isolated PBMCs, or DNA extracted from either of those sample types. Material: peripheral blood. The chain is made from TRBV6-5 and TRBJ2-7; the D segment could be TRBD1, given 6 matching bases. This TCR came from a man in his 70s with acute or convalescent COVID-19. The CDR3 region reads CASQGIRSSYEQYF. The DNA reads as follows: TGTGCCTCCCAGGGGATAAGGAGCTCCTACGAGCAGTACTTC.